This TCR beta chain was identified during a study of blood T cell repertoires in COVID-19. Study context: Samples came from the United States, Italy and Spain, spanning acute and convalescent COVID-19. In each case, the material was cDNA or gDNA derived from T cells, B-cell-depleted T cells, or PBMCs.

Original analysis: Reference gene primer amplification gave estimated nucleated cell counts. Data came from immunoSEQ multiplex PCR; TCRdb stores just in-frame clones and leaves some out. V and J calls and clone size are as listed in that table; D and trimming were resolved from the DNA. This table holds 110,000 or so clones, 85% found once. Per the germline V gene, CDR1 is LNHDA and CDR2 is SQIVND (reference sequence). CDR3 size: 14 residues. V gave up 5 bases and J gave up 2 bases, with 10 bases separating them. The specimen was peripheral blood. This clonotype originated in a human donor in a cohort sampled during active COVID-19. The chain joins TRBV19 to TRBJ1-5; a weak D match, TRBD1 (6 bases). This CDR3 reads CASSPRQGNQPQHF. CDR3 DNA: TGTGCCAGTAGTCCCCGACAGGGCAATCAGCCCCAGCATTTT.